What follows describes a single T cell receptor (beta chain). Its antigen is unidentified. This sample is part of a study of T cell repertoires in cytomegalovirus infection. Study-wide background: Public signatures in TCR beta pointed to CMV infection and matching HLA type.

TCRdb reanalysed the reads using MiXCR and keeps one entry per CDR3 protein. This table holds about 300,000 distinct CDR3 sequences, around 10% found once. Study-wide findings and caveats: Summed frequency of shared TCR beta families picked out CMV carriers who also had the relevant HLA. There were HLA-C-restricted CMV-specific TCR beta clonotypes dominating the ex vivo response.

The CDR3 runs 14 residues. V lost 6 bases, J lost 3 bases, and 17 bases lay in between. The germline V gene encodes CDR1 SQVTM and CDR2 ANQGSEA. The rearrangement links TRBV29-1 to TRBJ1-1, with a weak D call TRBD1 (5 bases). The sequencing input was PBMCs. The TCR comes from a human donor in good health (CMV status not recorded). Some clones in this sample may be carry-over from other donors' samples. CDR3 sequence reads: CSVHRDGWDTEAFF. DNA of the CDR3: TGCAGCGTGCACCGGGACGGCTGGGACACTGAAGCTTTCTTT.